The 2 T cell receptor beta chains below were found in one sample sequenced in a study of T cells in Graves' hyperthyroidism and ophthalmopathy. Using RNA transcripts as the source, TCR beta CDR3 regions were amplified. First-round RT-PCR of the TCR CDR3 relied on the HTBI primer set. TCRdb re-called the multiplex PCR reads with MiXCR, one entry per CDR3 protein. Of some 500,000 distinct CDR3 sequences in the sample, around a quarter were seen once. The sample was blood. The origin of the receptors is a woman aged 25 to 39 with Graves' ophthalmopathy.

This clonotype is a singleton in its sample. V usage is TRBV7-2 and J usage is TRBJ1-1; no clear D gene. V lost 1 base, J lost 6 bases, and 12 bases lay in between. Germline V gene lookup returns CDR1 SGHTA and CDR2 FQGNSA. The CDR3 runs to 14 residues. CDR3: CASSLGQNPPEAFF. In nucleotides, the CDR3 is TGTGCCAGCAGCTTAGGGCAGAATCCGCCTGAAGCTTTCTTT.

The V gene is TRBV20-1, the J gene TRBJ2-7, with D unresolved. From germline, CDR1 is DFQATT and CDR2 SNEGSKA (reference sequence). V was trimmed by 7 bases and J by 4 bases, leaving 17 bases between them. This CDR3 comprises 13 residues. CDR3 DNA sequence: TGCAGTGTCGGTCAAGGCGGAAGATACGAGCAGTACTTC. Protein product: CSVGQGGRYEQYF.